Here is one TCR beta chain with its context. No antigen is known for it. There are no base qualities to consult, and no much larger clone falls within one base. TCRbeta CDR3 regions were amplified from genomic DNA using the immunoSEQ Assay, a bias-controlled multiplex PCR. Per the source publication's procedure: Within the assay, amplification of reference gene primers was used to estimate how many nucleated cells each sample contained. To quantify the absolute abundance of each unique TCRbeta CDR3 rearrangement, sequence reads were collapsed and filtered. For each sample, productive Simpson clonality was calculated as the square root of Simpson's diversity index over productive rearrangements. In TCRdb, the immuneACCESS table is reduced to in-frame sequences with V and J assigned. These tables do not hold every clone; where another copy was compared, an unresolved V gene accounts for under half, and the others remain unexplained. V and J calls and clone size are copied from that table; D and trimming were computed from the DNA. The sample table shows about 94,000 clones, and approximately 80% are seen once. Of the sample, roughly 19% falls within the top ten clones.

The collaborating institutions used their own protocols to collect whole blood in K2EDTA tubes. For TCRbeta analysis, collaborators shipped samples as frozen whole blood, isolated PBMCs, or DNA extracted from either of those sample types. This sample was included in a study of blood T cell repertoires in COVID-19 (dated by TCRdb to the early 2020s). General notes on the study: The collaborator samples originated in the United States, Italy and Spain and spanned the acute and convalescent phases of COVID-19. The prospective study material was composed of cDNA or gDNA derived from T cells, B-cell-depleted T cells, or PBMCs. Subjects who had been exposed to COVID-19, were actively infected with it, or had recovered from it provided the deeply sampled blood TCRbeta repertoires that made up the dataset. A freely available public database, intended as a resource for researchers studying the immune response to SARS-CoV-2, is where the repertoires were released. The samples were drawn from the first 160 participants of the ongoing ImmuneRACE study and from some 1,300 subjects provided by 6 global collaborators. The sample metadata nearly always contained a de-identified subject ID, COVID-19 status, age in years and sex. HLA class I and class II types, where available, came from metadata supplied by the sample provider rather than from assay-based typing.

The CDR3 covers 16 residues, taking in both the cysteine and the phenylalanine. Of all the DNA, just the CDR3 is kept, 48 bases in frame from base 1. Per the germline V gene, MDHEN is the CDR1 and SYDVKM is the CDR2. V lost 3 bases and J lost 3 bases, and the count of bases not matched to a germline gene is 8. Broader findings and caveats from the paper: Clinical and demographic metadata were provided uncurated, with the amount varying by source and participant.

The receptor chain draws on TRBV28 and TRBJ1-5; 7 central bases correspond to TRBD1. The receptor was derived from a human donor in a cohort sampled during active COVID-19. Input material: peripheral blood. At the DNA level, the sequence is TGTGCCAGCAGTTTCGCGGTCAGGGGGAACAATCAGCCCCAGCATTTT. The encoded protein is CASSFAVRGNNQPQHF.